This is a list of T cell receptor beta chains from one sample in a study of beta chain features in type 1 diabetes. Only in-frame clones appear in the TCRdb table, and some are missing; sequencing was by immunoSEQ multiplex PCR. Here the sample spans around 150,000 clones, around 8.5% being singletons. What was sequenced was central memory CD4+ T cells from blood. The source of these receptors is a man between 18 and 29 years old in good health. The CDR3 runs from the conserved cysteine through the conserved F or W. Each record gives: clone size, D gene, V gene, J gene, CDR3 protein, CDR3 DNA. A D gene is named only where the DNA matches it firmly. Rows give clone size only sometimes, using once, few, many, or a class for an expanded clone.

>few|TRBD1|TRBV6-6|TRBJ1-5
CAATGQPNQPQHF
TGTGCCGCTACGGGACAGCCAAATCAGCCCCAGCATTTT
>many|.|TRBV7-3|TRBJ2-1
CASSRSGSYNEQFF
TGTGCCAGCAGCCGTAGCGGCTCCTACAATGAGCAGTTCTTC
>few|.|TRBV2|TRBJ2-2
CASMRDTLTGELFF
TGTGCCAGCATGAGAGACACCCTCACCGGGGAGCTGTTTTTT
>.|TRBD2|TRBV25-1|TRBJ2-1
CASWNPGRGGLFF
TGTGCCAGCTGGAATCCCGGGCGGGGGGGCCTGTTCTTC
>.|.|TRBV30|TRBJ2-5
CAWSRLRTEETQYF
TGTGCCTGGAGTAGATTAAGGACAGAAGAGACCCAGTACTTC
>few|.|TRBV4-2|TRBJ2-5
CASSQGRAEKETQYF
TGTGCCAGCAGCCAGGGCAGGGCCGAGAAAGAGACCCAGTACTTC
>few|.|TRBV7-2|TRBJ1-4
CASGQGQQNEKLFF
TGTGCCAGCGGCCAGGGGCAGCAAAATGAAAAACTGTTTTTT
>many|.|TRBV18|TRBJ2-7
CASSPPGTTEGYF
TGTGCCAGCTCACCGCCGGGGACCACGGAGGGGTACTTC
>few|TRBD1|TRBV9|TRBJ1-3
CASSAGGQGASGNTIYF
TGTGCCAGCAGCGCGGGAGGACAGGGGGCTTCTGGAAACACCATATATTTT
>few|.|TRBV7-8|TRBJ1-1
CASSLAGQSEAFF
TGTGCCAGCAGCTTGGCTGGACAGAGTGAAGCTTTCTTT
>.|TRBD1|TRBV9|TRBJ1-4
CASSVAPDREDEKLFF
TGTGCCAGCAGCGTAGCTCCGGACAGGGAAGACGAAAAACTGTTTTTT
>few|TRBD1|TRBV19|TRBJ1-1
CASSIRDSTEAFF
TGTGCCAGTAGTATTAGGGACAGCACTGAAGCTTTCTTT
>many|TRBD1|TRBV15|TRBJ2-5
CATSRNRGRRQETQYF
TGTGCCACCAGCAGGAACAGGGGGCGTCGGCAAGAGACCCAGTACTTC
>few|TRBD2|TRBV30|TRBJ2-3
CAWSVLGLAGANTDTQYF
TGTGCCTGGAGTGTACTGGGACTAGCGGGAGCCAACACAGATACGCAGTATTTT
>.|.|TRBV28|TRBJ1-5
CASSLRWSQPQHF
TGTGCCAGCAGTTTGAGATGGTCTCAGCCCCAGCATTTT
>.|TRBD1|TRBV5-1|TRBJ2-3
CASSPDRGLTDTQYF
TGCGCCAGCAGTCCTGACAGGGGACTCACAGATACGCAGTATTTT
>.|TRBD2|TRBV11-1|TRBJ2-5
CASSQKVLAGHQETQYF
TGTGCCAGCAGCCAAAAAGTACTAGCGGGCCACCAAGAGACCCAGTACTTC
>many|.|TRBV28|TRBJ2-7
CASRGGVTPYEQYF
TGTGCCAGCAGGGGGGGAGTAACGCCCTACGAGCAGTACTTC
>few|TRBD1|TRBV30|TRBJ2-1
CAWSSDRGPYNEQFF
TGTGCCTGGAGCTCCGACAGGGGCCCCTACAATGAGCAGTTCTTC
>few|TRBD1|TRBV6-5|TRBJ2-1
CASSGDRQYNEQFF
TGTGCCAGCAGTGGGGACAGGCAGTACAATGAGCAGTTCTTC
>few|TRBD1|TRBV7-3|TRBJ1-2
CASSLTDRGDSYTF
TGTGCCAGCAGCTTGACTGACAGGGGCGATAGCTACACCTTC
>.|.|TRBV30|TRBJ1-2
CAWVDLLGYTF
TGTGCCTGGGTGGACTTGCTTGGCTACACCTTC
>few|.|TRBV28|TRBJ2-7
CASRGAGDGSYEQYF
TGTGCCAGCAGGGGGGCAGGGGATGGATCCTACGAGCAGTACTTC
>.|TRBD1|TRBV6-5|TRBJ1-1
CASSSGGNTEAFF
TGTGCCAGCAGTTCAGGGGGGAACACTGAAGCTTTCTTT
>many|TRBD2|TRBV19|TRBJ2-7
CASRMSGRNEQYF
TGTGCCAGTAGAATGAGCGGGAGGAACGAGCAGTACTTC
>few|TRBD1|TRBV5-4|TRBJ1-1
CASSFNTGANTEAFF
TGTGCCAGCAGCTTTAATACAGGGGCGAACACTGAAGCTTTCTTT
>many|.|TRBV9|TRBJ2-7
CASSVVPGGPSEQYF
TGTGCCAGCAGCGTAGTCCCAGGGGGGCCCTCGGAGCAGTACTTC
>few|TRBD1|TRBV7-2|TRBJ2-5
CASSPGTGIPETQYF
TGTGCCAGCAGCCCCGGGACAGGGATACCGGAGACCCAGTACTTC
>.|.|TRBV7-2|TRBJ2-3
CASSLREVDTQYF
TGTGCCAGCAGCTTACGGGAAGTGGATACGCAGTATTTT
>few|.|TRBV7-9|TRBJ1-2
CASIMGRGQVNYGYTF
TGTGCCAGCATTATGGGGCGCGGACAAGTCAACTATGGCTACACCTTC
>.|TRBD2|TRBV18|TRBJ2-3
CASYAGTSGNTDTQYF
TGTGCCAGCTACGCCGGGACTAGCGGGAACACAGATACGCAGTATTTT
>.|TRBD1|TRBV2|TRBJ1-1
CASSRDRRTEAFF
TGTGCCAGCAGTAGGGACAGAAGAACTGAAGCTTTCTTT
>few|TRBD1|TRBV9|TRBJ1-4
CASSVNPTGKVEKLFF
TGTGCCAGCAGCGTGAATCCGACAGGGAAGGTTGAAAAACTGTTTTTT
>many|.|TRBV23-1|TRBJ2-2
CASSHQDRRGTGELFF
TGCGCCAGCAGTCACCAGGACCGGCGGGGCACCGGGGAGCTGTTTTTT
>.|TRBD2|TRBV7-9|TRBJ2-2
CASSLLGGSLVGELFF
TGTGCCAGCAGCTTATTGGGCGGGAGTCTCGTCGGGGAGCTGTTTTTT
>few|.|TRBV29-1|TRBJ1-1
CSVGSAIGGEAFF
TGCAGCGTTGGTAGCGCGATAGGTGGTGAAGCTTTCTTT
>few|.|TRBV28|TRBJ2-7
CASSPPDRGYEQYF
TGTGCCAGCAGTCCACCGGACAGAGGGTACGAGCAGTACTTC
>many|.|TRBV25-1|TRBJ2-1
CASSGRFYNEQFF
TGTGCCAGCAGTGGCCGGTTTTACAATGAGCAGTTCTTC
>many|TRBD1|TRBV28|TRBJ2-2
CASSLLGTVNTGELFF
TGTGCCAGCAGTCTCTTAGGGACAGTGAACACCGGGGAGCTGTTTTTT
>.|.|TRBV28|TRBJ1-4
CASSLGSREKLFF
TGTGCCAGCAGTTTAGGGAGTAGGGAAAAACTGTTTTTT
>.|.|TRBV27|TRBJ1-1
CASSYGRRTEAFF
TGTGCCAGCAGTTACGGACGGAGGACTGAAGCTTTCTTT
>.|TRBD2|TRBV5-1|TRBJ2-7
CASSLALSGVEQYF
TGCGCCAGCAGCTTGGCCCTTAGCGGGGTCGAGCAGTACTTC